These T cell receptor beta chains were read from a single sample in a study of blood T cell repertoires in COVID-19. TCRdb's copy holds only in-frame clones and misses some; the assay was immunoSEQ multiplex PCR. The table lists some 56,000 clones, 80% to 90% of them singletons. Sequencing was carried out using peripheral blood. These receptors were taken from a human donor in a cohort sampled during active COVID-19. Both conserved end residues are part of each CDR3. The D gene is left open where the match is weak. Clone sizes are given selectively: once, few, many, or a class where the clone is expanded.

>TRBJ1-6|NA|NA|TRBV6-5
CASSYSSGATSPLHF
TGTGCCAGCAGTTACTCGTCTGGGGCAACCTCACCCCTCCACTTT
>TRBJ1-1|NA|NA|TRBV19
CASSNPRQVRAEAFF
TGTGCCAGTAGTAACCCCCGACAGGTAAGAGCTGAAGCTTTCTTT
>TRBJ1-5|TRBD1|NA|TRBV27
CASSLGTGVGNQPQHF
TGTGCCAGCAGTTTAGGGACAGGGGTGGGCAATCAGCCCCAGCATTTT
>TRBJ1-5|TRBD1|NA|TRBV6-6
CASSPGTVLRSNQPQHF
TGTGCCAGCAGTCCTGGGACAGTCCTTAGGAGCAATCAGCCCCAGCATTTT
>TRBJ2-1|NA|NA|TRBV11-3
CASSSNRVVNEQFF
TGTGCCAGCAGCTCGAACAGGGTAGTCAATGAGCAGTTCTTC
>TRBJ2-3|NA|NA|TRBV7-9
CASSFAGSTDTQYF
TGTGCCAGCAGCTTTGCCGGGAGCACAGATACGCAGTATTTT
>TRBJ1-5|TRBD1|NA|TRBV18
CASSPRGQVQPQHF
TGTGCCAGCTCACCCAGGGGGCAGGTTCAGCCCCAGCATTTT
>TRBJ1-2|TRBD1|NA|TRBV19
CASSDPGTVYGYTF
TGTGCCAGTAGTGATCCCGGGACAGTCTATGGCTACACCTTC
>TRBJ2-7|NA|NA|TRBV7-3
CASSLMGGPYEQYF
TGTGCCAGCAGCTTAATGGGGGGGCCCTACGAGCAGTACTTC
>TRBJ2-7|TRBD1|once|TRBV3-1/TRBV3-2
CASSQDHFVSVFTGVPGASEQYF
TGTGCCAGCAGCCAAGATCATTTTGTTTCGGTTTTTACAGGGGTCCCCGGGGCGAGCGAGCAGTACTTC
>TRBJ2-7|NA|NA|TRBV12-5
CASGADINGEQYF
TGTGCTAGTGGCGCGGACATTAACGGGGAGCAGTACTTC
>TRBJ2-7|NA|NA|TRBV3-1/TRBV3-2
CASSHWGPMNEQYF
TGTGCCAGCAGCCATTGGGGGCCAATGAACGAGCAGTACTTC
>TRBJ2-7|NA|NA|TRBV2
CASSEYQGISYEQYF
TGTGCCAGCAGTGAATACCAGGGAATATCCTACGAGCAGTACTTC
>TRBJ1-1|TRBD1|NA|TRBV12-5
CASGTGQGNTEAFF
TGTGCTAGTGGCACGGGACAGGGAAACACTGAAGCTTTCTTT
>TRBJ2-3|TRBD2|NA|TRBV10-3
CATGLAGIDTQYF
TGTGCCACCGGACTAGCGGGGATAGATACGCAGTATTTT
>TRBJ1-3|NA|NA|TRBV5-6
CASSLEWGTSSGNTIYF
TGTGCCAGCAGCTTGGAGTGGGGGACTAGCTCTGGAAACACCATATATTTT
>TRBJ1-5|NA|NA|TRBV4-1
CASSQGGDNQPQHF
TGCGCCAGCAGCCAAGGGGGGGACAATCAGCCCCAGCATTTT
>TRBJ2-7|TRBD1|NA|TRBV6-2/TRBV6-3
CASSYGGQTRDEQYF
TGTGCCAGCAGTTACGGGGGACAGACTCGTGACGAGCAGTACTTC
>TRBJ2-3|NA|NA|TRBV5-1
CASSRDRPGTDTQYF
TGCGCCAGCAGCCGCGACAGGCCGGGCACAGATACGCAGTATTTT
>TRBJ2-1|TRBD2|NA|TRBV27
CASTVGGAGYEQFF
TGTGCCAGCACAGTCGGGGGGGCAGGATATGAGCAGTTCTTC
>TRBJ2-5|NA|NA|TRBV12-3/TRBV12-4
CASSVRGETQYF
TGTGCCAGCAGTGTCAGAGGAGAGACCCAGTACTTC
>TRBJ1-1|NA|NA|TRBV12-3/TRBV12-4
CASSLIGTEAFF
TGTGCCAGCAGTTTAATCGGGACTGAAGCTTTCTTT
>TRBJ2-7|TRBD1|NA|TRBV11-3
CASSLGDRGVAFDEQYF
TGTGCCAGCAGCTTAGGAGACAGGGGCGTAGCTTTCGACGAGCAGTACTTC
>TRBJ2-7|TRBD1|NA|TRBV25-1
CASSEEGTGHYEQYF
TGTGCCAGCAGTGAGGAGGGGACAGGACACTACGAGCAGTACTTC
>TRBJ1-6|TRBD1|NA|TRBV7-9
CASSTQGVESPLHF
TGTGCCAGCAGCACACAGGGGGTAGAATCACCCCTCCACTTT
>TRBJ1-4|NA|once|TRBV30
CAWGYPPQVPGEKLFF
TGTGCCTGGGGTTACCCCCCACAGGTGCCGGGTGAAAAACTGTTTTTT
>TRBJ2-5|NA|NA|TRBV7-9
CASSSEEKWWETQYF
TGTGCCAGCAGCTCAGAGGAAAAGTGGTGGGAGACCCAGTACTTC
>TRBJ2-5|NA|NA|TRBV7-9
CASSLDAGQETQYF
TGTGCCAGCAGCTTAGATGCAGGGCAAGAGACCCAGTACTTC
>TRBJ2-1|TRBD2|NA|TRBV4-1
CASSQEGRGGLNEQFF
TGCGCCAGCAGCCAAGAGGGTCGGGGGGGCCTCAATGAGCAGTTCTTC
>TRBJ1-2|TRBD1|NA|TRBV19
CASGIPGQGPYTF
TGTGCCAGTGGGATTCCCGGACAGGGACCCTACACCTTC
>TRBJ1-2|TRBD1|once|TRBV4-3
CASSHSEGASVLYGYTF
TGCGCCAGCAGCCATAGCGAGGGGGCGTCAGTCCTCTATGGCTACACCTTC
>TRBJ2-1|NA|NA|TRBV30
CAWSTDSRYNEQFF
TGTGCCTGGTCGACAGATTCGAGGTACAATGAGCAGTTCTTC
>TRBJ1-2|NA|NA|TRBV12-3/TRBV12-4
CASSFTGNGYTF
TGTGCCAGCAGCTTCACAGGGAATGGCTACACCTTC
>TRBJ1-2|TRBD1|NA|TRBV19
CASSISGTGHGYTF
TGTGCCAGTAGTATTAGCGGGACAGGGCACGGCTACACCTTC
>TRBJ1-2|NA|NA|TRBV4-1
CASSQDAGRYGYGYTF
TGCGCCAGCAGCCAAGATGCAGGGAGGTATGGCTATGGCTACACCTTC
>TRBJ1-2|TRBD1|NA|TRBV4-3
CASSQESGTGDWRAGYTF
TGCGCCAGCAGCCAAGAATCCGGGACAGGGGATTGGCGTGCGGGCTACACCTTC
>TRBJ2-5|NA|NA|TRBV5-1
CASSVDNYQETQYF
TGCGCCAGCAGCGTCGACAATTACCAAGAGACCCAGTACTTC
>TRBJ2-5|NA|NA|TRBV27
CASSLSSGFQETQYF
TGTGCCAGCAGTTTATCATCAGGGTTCCAAGAGACCCAGTACTTC
>TRBJ1-2|TRBD1|NA|TRBV5-6
CASSLGTGNGYTF
TGTGCCAGCAGCTTGGGGACAGGGAATGGCTACACCTTC
>TRBJ2-2|TRBD2|NA|TRBV11-3
CASSQTSGGRGELFF
TGTGCCAGCAGCCAAACATCGGGGGGGCGCGGGGAGCTGTTTTTT
>TRBJ1-4|TRBD1|NA|TRBV5-1
CASSLGQGARTNEKLFF
TGCGCCAGCAGCCTCGGACAGGGGGCGCGAACTAATGAAAAACTGTTTTTT
>TRBJ1-5|NA|NA|TRBV12-3/TRBV12-4
CASGTNSNQPQHF
TGTGCCAGCGGGACAAATAGCAATCAGCCCCAGCATTTT
>TRBJ2-1|TRBD2|NA|TRBV20-1
CSASPLAGGLSSYNEQFF
TGCAGTGCTAGTCCACTAGCGGGGGGCCTGAGCTCCTACAATGAGCAGTTCTTC
>TRBJ1-1|NA|NA|TRBV18
CASSSVDSTEAFF
TGTGCCAGCTCATCCGTGGACAGCACTGAAGCTTTCTTT
>TRBJ2-7|TRBD2|NA|TRBV30
CAWSVTSDSYEQYF
TGTGCCTGGAGTGTAACTAGCGACTCCTACGAGCAGTACTTC
>TRBJ2-4|NA|once|TRBV7-3
CASGEEGGDIQYF
TGTGCCAGCGGGGAAGAGGGCGGGGACATTCAGTACTTC
>TRBJ1-3|TRBD1|NA|TRBV28
CASSSGQGPGNTIYF
TGTGCCAGCAGTTCGGGACAGGGGCCGGGAAACACCATATATTTT
>TRBJ1-1|TRBD1|few|TRBV6-5
CASSYTGGGEAFF
TGTGCCAGCAGTTACACAGGGGGAGGCGAAGCTTTCTTT
>TRBJ1-1|NA|NA|TRBV7-6
CASSSRENTEAFF
TGTGCCAGCAGCAGCAGGGAGAACACTGAAGCTTTCTTT
>TRBJ2-5|TRBD2|NA|TRBV5-1
CASSLVGISGIETQYF
TGCGCCAGCAGCCTTGTTGGGATTAGCGGGATAGAGACCCAGTACTTC
>TRBJ2-7|NA|NA|TRBV5-4
CASSPQVGASYEQYF
TGTGCCAGCAGCCCCCAGGTGGGGGCCTCCTACGAGCAGTACTTC
>TRBJ2-3|NA|NA|TRBV4-3
CASSPHGGSDTQYF
TGCGCCAGCAGCCCCCACGGGGGATCAGATACGCAGTATTTT
>TRBJ1-1|TRBD1|NA|TRBV7-2
CASSPRDRGNTEAFF
TGTGCCAGCAGCCCGCGGGACAGGGGGAACACTGAAGCTTTCTTT
>TRBJ2-1|TRBD2|NA|TRBV24-1
CATSDPGLDNNEQFF
TGTGCCACCAGTGACCCCGGACTAGATAACAATGAGCAGTTCTTC
>TRBJ1-1|NA|NA|TRBV7-9
CASSLLTGSTEAFF
TGTGCCAGCAGCTTACTGACAGGATCCACTGAAGCTTTCTTT
>TRBJ1-2|NA|once|TRBV30
CAWTSKGNTGFTYGYTF
TGTGCCTGGACCTCGAAGGGGAATACAGGGTTTACCTATGGCTACACCTTC
>TRBJ2-1|TRBD1|NA|TRBV14
CASSQWGQSSYNEQFF
TGTGCCAGCAGCCAATGGGGACAGAGCTCCTACAATGAGCAGTTCTTC
>TRBJ2-1|TRBD1|NA|TRBV7-9
CASSSDRVSNEQFF
TGTGCCAGCAGCTCCGACAGGGTAAGCAATGAGCAGTTCTTC